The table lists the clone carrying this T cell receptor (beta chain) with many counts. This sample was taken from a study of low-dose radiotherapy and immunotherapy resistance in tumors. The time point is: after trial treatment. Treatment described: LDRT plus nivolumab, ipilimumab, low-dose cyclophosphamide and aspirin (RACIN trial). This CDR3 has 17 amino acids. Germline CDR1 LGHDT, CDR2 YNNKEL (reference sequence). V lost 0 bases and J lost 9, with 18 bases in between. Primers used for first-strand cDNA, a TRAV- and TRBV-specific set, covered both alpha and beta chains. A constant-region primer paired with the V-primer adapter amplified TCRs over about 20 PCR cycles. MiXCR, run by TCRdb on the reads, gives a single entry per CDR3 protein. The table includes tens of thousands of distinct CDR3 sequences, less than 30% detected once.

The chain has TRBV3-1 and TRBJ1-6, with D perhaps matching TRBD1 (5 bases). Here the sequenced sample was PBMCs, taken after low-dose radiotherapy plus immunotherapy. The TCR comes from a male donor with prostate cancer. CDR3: CASSQDGAGPGLSPLHF. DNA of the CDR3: TGTGCCAGCAGCCAAGATGGGGCGGGGCCCGGTCTTTCACCCCTCCACTTT.